This section outlines one TCR beta chain sequence together with its context. The data derive from a study of blood T cell repertoires in COVID-19. The assay was immunoSEQ multiplex PCR, and TCRdb's table has in-frame clones only and misses some. The sample records 180,000 or so clones, around 79% being singletons. CDR1 is LGHDT, CDR2 YNNKEL, per germline (reference sequence). With V trimmed by 1 base and J by 6 bases, 3 bases remained unmatched. This CDR3 contains 14 residues. The chain combines TRBV3-1 (or the pseudogene TRBV3-2) with TRBJ1-5; 7 nucleotides align to TRBD1. This sequence was found in a man aged 45-65 years who had recovered from COVID-19. The sample taken for sequencing was PBMCs or T cells enriched from blood (not recorded which). CDR3 sequence (DNA): TGTGCCAGCAGCCAAGCGAGGGGGCGTCAGCCCCAGCATTTT. Translating it yields CASSQARGRQPQHF.